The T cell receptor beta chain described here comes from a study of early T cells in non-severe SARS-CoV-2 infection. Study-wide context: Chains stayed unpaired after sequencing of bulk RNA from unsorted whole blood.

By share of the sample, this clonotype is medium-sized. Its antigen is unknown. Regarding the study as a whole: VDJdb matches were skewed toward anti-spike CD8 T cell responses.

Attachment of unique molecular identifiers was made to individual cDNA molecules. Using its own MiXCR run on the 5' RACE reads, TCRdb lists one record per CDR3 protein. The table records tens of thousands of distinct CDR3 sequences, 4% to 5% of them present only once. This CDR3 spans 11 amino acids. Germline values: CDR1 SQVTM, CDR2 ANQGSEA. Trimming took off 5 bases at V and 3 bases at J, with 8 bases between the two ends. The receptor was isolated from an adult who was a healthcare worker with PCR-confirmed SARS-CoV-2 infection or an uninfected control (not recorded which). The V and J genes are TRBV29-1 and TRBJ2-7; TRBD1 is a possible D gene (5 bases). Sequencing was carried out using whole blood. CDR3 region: CSVRQRYEQYF. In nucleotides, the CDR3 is TGCAGCGTTCGACAGCGCTACGAGCAGTACTTC.